The sequence of this TCR beta chain was determined in a study of monozygotic twins with inflammatory bowel disease. Germline-derived CDR1 and CDR2 are MNHEY and SVGEGT. The CDR3 sequence is 11 residues long. After re-calling the 5' RACE reads, TCRdb lists one entry per CDR3 protein, DNA absent. This sample's clone table lists more than 95,000 distinct CDR3 sequences. The origin of this receptor is a human donor with ulcerative colitis or Crohn's disease, or a healthy co-twin of an affected twin (not recorded which). J is TRBJ2-1 and V is TRBV6-2 or TRBV6-3; TCRdb selects TRBD1, and the lack of DNA leaves this call unchecked. Sequenced input: blood. CDR3 sequence reads: CASNQGAQQFF.